The 9 T cell receptor beta chains below were found in one sample sequenced in a study of OX40 agonist ivuxolimab in advanced cancers. Sequencing used immunoSEQ multiplex PCR; TCRdb keeps in-frame clones, though not all of them. The profile shows around 65,000 clones, 70% to 90% of them singletons. Material: CD4+ or CD8+ T cells sorted from blood, obtained in a trial of the OX40 agonist ivuxolimab. Receptors were obtained from an adult with an advanced solid tumor such as melanoma, head and neck, liver or kidney cancer.

CDR3 DNA: TGTGCCAGCTCATCCGCAGACCTTGCCCACGAGCAGTACTTC. Protein sequence: CASSSADLAHEQYF. The chain combines TRBV18 with TRBJ2-7; D not resolved. This CDR3 is 14 amino acids long. Germline CDR1 and CDR2: KGHSH and LQKENI. V dropped 5 bases and J dropped 5 bases, with 16 bases sitting between them.

This chain links TRBV28 with TRBJ2-7; 9 bases fit TRBD1. With V trimmed by 2 bases and J by 5 bases, 13 bases remained unmatched. Germline V gene data show CDR1 as MDHEN and CDR2 as SYDVKM. The length of the CDR3 is 17 residues. DNA for the CDR3: TGTGCCAGCAGTTTAAGGGGCATGTCCGGGACAGGGAACGAGCAGTACTTC. Protein sequence: CASSLRGMSGTGNEQYF.

The genes are TRBV5-6 and TRBJ2-2; 7 bases are shared with TRBD1. The J segment lost 4 bases and the V segment lost 5 bases, leaving 5 bases of the junction unmatched. This CDR3 region has 14 residues. From germline, CDR1 is SGHDT and CDR2 YYEEEE. CDR3 sequence (DNA): TGTGCCAGCAGGATCGGACAGGCCACCGGGGAGCTGTTTTTT. It is translated as CASRIGQATGELFF. The full variable domain, in which reference TRBV5-6 and TRBJ2-2 provide the parts outside the CDR3, is DAGVTQSPTHLIKTRGQQVTLRCSPKSGHDTVSWYQQALGQGPQFIFQYYEEEERQRGNFPDRFSGHQFPNYSSELNVNALLLGDSALYLCASRIGQATGELFFGEGSRLTVL.

With regard to this clone: In the same sample, other DNA sequences code for this CDR3. This chain joins TRBV28 and TRBJ1-5; 7 nucleotides match TRBD1. Looked up from germline, CDR1 is MDHEN and CDR2 is SYDVKM. The CDR3 sequence is 14 residues long. The V segment lost 2 bases and the J segment 4 bases; nucleotides outside the gene matches: 2. The CDR3, as DNA: TGTGCCAGCAGTTTAGGGGACAGAAATCAGCCCCAGCATTTT. Its translation is CASSLGDRNQPQHF.

The V call is TRBV20-1, the J call TRBJ2-7; maybe TRBD1 (8 bases). The CDR3 is 11 amino acids. Trimming removed 7 bases at V and 6 bases at J, with 13 bases between. Per germline, CDR1 DFQATT and CDR2 SNEGSKA (reference sequence). This CDR3 reads CSVTGGGEQYF. In DNA, the CDR3 is TGCAGTGTAACAGGGGGGGGCGAGCAGTACTTC.

V and J are TRBV6-5 and TRBJ1-5; D gene unclear. V was cut by 7 bases and J by 7 bases, with 17 bases left in between. Germline V gives CDR1 MNHEY, CDR2 SVGAGI. The CDR3 runs to 14 residues. The DNA for the CDR3 is TGTGCCAGCACTCCTGACACGGCAGGACAGCCCCAGCATTTT. Its protein product is CASTPDTAGQPQHF.

J is TRBJ1-2 and V is TRBV7-2; no reliable D call. The V and J ends lost 5 bases and 0 bases respectively, with 7 bases between them. CDR3 size: 13 residues. Germline CDR1 SGHTA, CDR2 FQGNSA. The CDR3: CASSPGPNYGYTF. The CDR3, as DNA: TGTGCCAGCAGCCCCGGCCCTAACTATGGCTACACCTTC.

The rearrangement uses TRBV28 and TRBJ2-1, with D maybe TRBD2 (6 bases). Germline V lookup: CDR1 MDHEN, CDR2 SYDVKM. V dropped 5 bases and J dropped 6 bases, with 26 bases sitting between them. CDR3 length: 18 residues. The CDR3 DNA reads as TGTGCCAGCAGTCCACTCTCGACGGGCCGGGAGCAGGTCAATGAGCAGTTCTTC. Protein: CASSPLSTGREQVNEQFF.

This clone was found a few times. The chain employs TRBV19 and TRBJ1-5, with D possibly being TRBD1 (5 bases). Germline V lookup: CDR1 LNHDA, CDR2 SQIVND (reference sequence). V lost 4 bases, J lost 1 base, and 11 bases lay in between. The CDR3 is 15 amino acids. CDR3 in DNA: TGTGCCAGTAGTACGCAGGGTATGAGCAATCAGCCCCAGCATTTT. Translation gives CASSTQGMSNQPQHF.